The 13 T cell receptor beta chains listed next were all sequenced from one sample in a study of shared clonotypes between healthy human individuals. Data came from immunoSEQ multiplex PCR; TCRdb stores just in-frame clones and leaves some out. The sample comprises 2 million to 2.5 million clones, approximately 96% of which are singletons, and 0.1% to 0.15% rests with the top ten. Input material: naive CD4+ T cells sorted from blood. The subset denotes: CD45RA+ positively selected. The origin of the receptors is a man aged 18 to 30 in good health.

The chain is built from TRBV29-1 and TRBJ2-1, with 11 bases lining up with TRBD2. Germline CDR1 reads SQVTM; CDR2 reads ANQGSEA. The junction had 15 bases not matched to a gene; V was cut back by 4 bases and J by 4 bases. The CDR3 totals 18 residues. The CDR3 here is CSVAAGGRTSGLYNEQFF. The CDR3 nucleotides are TGCAGCGTTGCAGCAGGGGGCCGGACTAGCGGGCTGTACAATGAGCAGTTCTTC.

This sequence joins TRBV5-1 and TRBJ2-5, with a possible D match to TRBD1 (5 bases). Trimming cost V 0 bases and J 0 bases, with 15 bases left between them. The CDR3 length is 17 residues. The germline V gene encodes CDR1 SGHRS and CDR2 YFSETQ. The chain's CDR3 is CASSLAKGFGYQETQYF. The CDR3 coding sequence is TGCGCCAGCAGCTTGGCCAAGGGGTTCGGGTACCAAGAGACCCAGTACTTC.

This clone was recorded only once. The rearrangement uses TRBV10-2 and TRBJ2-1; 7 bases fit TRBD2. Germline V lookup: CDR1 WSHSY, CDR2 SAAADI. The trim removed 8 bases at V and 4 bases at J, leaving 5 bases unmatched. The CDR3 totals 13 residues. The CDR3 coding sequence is TGCGCCAGCCAGGGCGGGGGATACAATGAGCAGTTCTTC. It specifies CASQGGGYNEQFF.

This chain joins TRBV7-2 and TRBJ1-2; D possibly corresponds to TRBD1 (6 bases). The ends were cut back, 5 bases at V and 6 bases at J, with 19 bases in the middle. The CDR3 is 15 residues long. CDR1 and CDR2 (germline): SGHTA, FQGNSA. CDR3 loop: CASSVNREELDGYTF. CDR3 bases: TGTGCCAGCAGCGTTAACAGGGAGGAGTTGGATGGCTACACCTTC. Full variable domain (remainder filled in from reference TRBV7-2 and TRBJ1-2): GAGVSQSPSNKVTEKGKDVELRCDPISGHTALYWYRQSLGQGLEFLIYFQGNSAPDKSGLPSDRFSAERTGGSVSTLTIQRTQQEDSAVYLCASSVNREELDGYTFGSGTRLTVV.

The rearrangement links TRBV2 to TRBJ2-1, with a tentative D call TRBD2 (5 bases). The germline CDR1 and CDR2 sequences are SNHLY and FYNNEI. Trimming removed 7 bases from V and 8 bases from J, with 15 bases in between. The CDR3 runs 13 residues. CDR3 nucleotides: TGTGCCAGCAAATTGGAGGTTTTAGATGAGCAGTTCTTC. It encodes CASKLEVLDEQFF.

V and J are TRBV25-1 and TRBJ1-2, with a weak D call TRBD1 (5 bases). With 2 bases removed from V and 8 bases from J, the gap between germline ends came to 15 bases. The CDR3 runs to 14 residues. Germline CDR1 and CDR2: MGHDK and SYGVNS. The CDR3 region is CASSEVDRPRGYTF. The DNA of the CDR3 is TGTGCCAGCAGTGAAGTCGACAGACCCCGAGGCTACACCTTC.

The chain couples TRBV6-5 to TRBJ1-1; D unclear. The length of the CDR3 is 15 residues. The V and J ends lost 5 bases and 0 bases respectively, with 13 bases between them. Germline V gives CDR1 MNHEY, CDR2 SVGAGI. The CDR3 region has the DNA TGTGCCAGCAGTCCCCGGGCGGTCATGAACACTGAAGCTTTCTTT. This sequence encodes CASSPRAVMNTEAFF.

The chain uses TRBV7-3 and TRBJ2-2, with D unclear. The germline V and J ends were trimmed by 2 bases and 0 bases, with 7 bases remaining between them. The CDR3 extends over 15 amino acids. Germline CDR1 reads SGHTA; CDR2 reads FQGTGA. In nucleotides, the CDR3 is TGTGCCAGCAGCTTAGGGCAGGCGAACACCGGGGAGCTGTTTTTT. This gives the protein CASSLGQANTGELFF.

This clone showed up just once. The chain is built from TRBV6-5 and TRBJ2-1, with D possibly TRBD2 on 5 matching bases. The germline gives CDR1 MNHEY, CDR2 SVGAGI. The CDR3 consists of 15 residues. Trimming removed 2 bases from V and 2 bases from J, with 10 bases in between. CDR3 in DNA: TGTGCCAGCAGTTACGGACTCCCGACCTACAATGAGCAGTTCTTC. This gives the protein CASSYGLPTYNEQFF.

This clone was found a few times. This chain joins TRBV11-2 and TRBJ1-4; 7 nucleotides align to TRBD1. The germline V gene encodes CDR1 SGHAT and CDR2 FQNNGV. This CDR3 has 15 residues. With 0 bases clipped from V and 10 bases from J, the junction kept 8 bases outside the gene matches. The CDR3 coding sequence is TGTGCCAGCAGCTTAGATTTTGGGACAGAAGGAAAACTGTTTTTT. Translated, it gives CASSLDFGTEGKLFF.

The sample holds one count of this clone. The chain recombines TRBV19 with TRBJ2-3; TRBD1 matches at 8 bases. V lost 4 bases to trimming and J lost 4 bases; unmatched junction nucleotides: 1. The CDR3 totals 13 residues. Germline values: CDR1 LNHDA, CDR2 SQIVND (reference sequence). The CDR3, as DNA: TGTGCCAGTAGTAGGGACAGGCCAGATACGCAGTATTTT. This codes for CASSRDRPDTQYF.

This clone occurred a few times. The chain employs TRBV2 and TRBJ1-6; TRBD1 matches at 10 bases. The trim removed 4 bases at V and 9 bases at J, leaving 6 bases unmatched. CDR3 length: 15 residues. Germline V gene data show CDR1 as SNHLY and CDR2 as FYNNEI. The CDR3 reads CASSVPGQGSSPLHF. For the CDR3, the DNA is TGTGCCAGCAGTGTACCGGGACAGGGGAGTTCACCCCTCCACTTT.

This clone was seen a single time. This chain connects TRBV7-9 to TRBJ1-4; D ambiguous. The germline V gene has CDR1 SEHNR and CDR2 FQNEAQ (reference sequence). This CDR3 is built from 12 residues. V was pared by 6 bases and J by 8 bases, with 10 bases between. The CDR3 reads CASRLNGEKLFF. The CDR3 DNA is TGTGCCAGCAGGTTAAACGGGGAAAAACTGTTTTTT.